This T cell receptor beta chain stems from a study of blood T cell repertoires in COVID-19. Study information: Whether acute or convalescent, the COVID-19 samples came from the United States, Italy and Spain. From T cells, B-cell-depleted T cells, or PBMCs came the material, which was cDNA or gDNA.

With V trimmed by 6 bases and J by 3 bases, 4 bases remained unmatched. Germline V gene sequence: CDR1 MNHEY, CDR2 SVGAGI. CDR3 size: 14 residues. In the original analysis: The authors estimated nucleated cell counts from reference gene primer amplification. Sequenced by immunoSEQ multiplex PCR; TCRdb stores in-frame clones only, minus some. D and trimming were read from the DNA, whereas the V and J calls and clone size are those reported in that table. This sample has 200,000 to 250,000 clones, with roughly 88% found just once. V is TRBV6-5 and J is TRBJ1-3; 8 nucleotides align to TRBD1. The TCR sequence derives from a man at least 80 years old with acute or convalescent COVID-19. The sequenced sample consisted of peripheral blood. As DNA, the CDR3 is TGTGCCAGCAGAGGACAGGGTTTTGGAAACACCATATATTTT. It codes for CASRGQGFGNTIYF.